The clone carrying this T cell receptor beta chain was seen only once. Its target is not known. The CDR3 is 16 amino acids. Germline CDR1 GTSNPN, CDR2 SVGIG (reference sequence). With V trimmed by 4 bases and J by 8 bases, 16 bases remained unmatched. Blood was sampled at baseline, cycle 4 day 1, and cycle 7 day 1. Clones were sequenced by immunoSEQ multiplex PCR, and TCRdb holds only the in-frame ones, with some missing. The sample consists of tens of thousands of clones, around 87% of them appearing once. This specimen belongs to a study of OX40 agonist ivuxolimab in advanced cancers. Study in general: Given to patients was ivuxolimab, an agonistic anti-OX40 (CD134) antibody.

Points from the study as a whole: Antigen specificity remained undetermined for the expanded peripheral T cells. Patients with a partial response at 0.1-3.0 mg/kg had among the lowest clonal expansion.

The source material was CD4+ or CD8+ T cells sorted from blood, sampled in a trial of the OX40 agonist ivuxolimab. The source is an adult with an advanced solid tumor such as melanoma, head and neck, liver or kidney cancer. This sequence joins TRBV30 and TRBJ2-3; 9 bases match TRBD2. This chain's CDR3 is CAWMNYLSGGRGTQYF. The CDR3 DNA is TGTGCCTGGATGAACTACCTCAGCGGGGGGAGAGGTACGCAGTATTTT.